Reported below is one T cell receptor (beta chain). This specimen belongs to a study of control samples from healthy donors and cancer patients. TCRdb keeps only in-frame clones here, not all; method: immunoSEQ multiplex PCR. The sample table sets out around 190,000 clones. The V gene end was trimmed by 3 bases and the J gene end by 5 bases; junction bases not matched to a gene: 2. Looked up from germline, CDR1 is SGDLS and CDR2 is YYNGEE. The CDR3 runs to 15 residues. The receptor's source is a woman in her twenties or thirties in good health. Sequencing was performed on blood. This rearrangement joins TRBV9 to TRBJ2-1; TRBD2 agrees at 13 bases. DNA of the CDR3: TGTGCCAGCAGCGCCGGACTAGCGGGGGACAATGAGCAGTTCTTC. It codes for CASSAGLAGDNEQFF.